This TCR beta chain was retrieved from a study of Graves' ophthalmopathy and Graves' hyperthyroidism. About the study: Before any treatment, peripheral blood was taken at the initial diagnosis. The study, taken as a whole, reports: Most clonotypes expanded in thyroid above 0.001 frequency were present in blood too.

Trimming left V 0 bases short and J 2 bases short, with 11 bases between. Germline loops: CDR1 MNHEY, CDR2 SVGAGI. This CDR3 spans 16 amino acids. There are many counts of this clonotype. No antigen is known for it. PBMCs came from roughly 10 ml of fresh peripheral blood. TCR beta CDR3 regions were amplified from RNA transcripts. Investigators did first-round RT-PCR with HTBI primers, then second-round multiplex PCR. Using its own MiXCR run on the multiplex PCR reads, TCRdb lists one record per CDR3 protein. The sample records 360,000 or so distinct CDR3 sequences, about 18% being singletons. The sequence was obtained from a woman under 30 with Graves' ophthalmopathy. The chain carries TRBV6-5 and TRBJ1-5, with D hard to call. Sequencing input: peripheral blood. CDR3 bases: TGTGCCAGCAGTTACTCGAGAGGGCCGGGCAATCAGCCCCAGCATTTT. Translated: CASSYSRGPGNQPQHF.